This TCR beta chain was recovered during a study of blood T cell repertoires in COVID-19. The authors' processing: For nucleated cells, counts were estimated from reference gene primer amplification. Produced via immunoSEQ multiplex PCR; TCRdb's table is partial and in-frame only. V and J calls and clone size are given by that table; D and trimming were obtained from the DNA. Of 75,000 to 95,000 clones in the sample, about 87% are singletons; the top ten hold about 4.5%. The CDR3 loop spans 12 amino acids. Trimming removed 6 bases from V and 0 bases from J, with 9 bases in between. Germline CDR1 reads SQVTM; CDR2 reads ANQGSEA. This clone showed up just once.

The genes are TRBV29-1 and TRBJ2-7; a possible D gene is TRBD1 (6 bases). Sequenced material: peripheral blood. This receptor was taken from a man in his forties or fifties with active COVID-19. The CDR3 DNA is TGCAGCGTCCAGGACAGCTCCTACGAGCAGTACTTC. It is translated as CSVQDSSYEQYF.